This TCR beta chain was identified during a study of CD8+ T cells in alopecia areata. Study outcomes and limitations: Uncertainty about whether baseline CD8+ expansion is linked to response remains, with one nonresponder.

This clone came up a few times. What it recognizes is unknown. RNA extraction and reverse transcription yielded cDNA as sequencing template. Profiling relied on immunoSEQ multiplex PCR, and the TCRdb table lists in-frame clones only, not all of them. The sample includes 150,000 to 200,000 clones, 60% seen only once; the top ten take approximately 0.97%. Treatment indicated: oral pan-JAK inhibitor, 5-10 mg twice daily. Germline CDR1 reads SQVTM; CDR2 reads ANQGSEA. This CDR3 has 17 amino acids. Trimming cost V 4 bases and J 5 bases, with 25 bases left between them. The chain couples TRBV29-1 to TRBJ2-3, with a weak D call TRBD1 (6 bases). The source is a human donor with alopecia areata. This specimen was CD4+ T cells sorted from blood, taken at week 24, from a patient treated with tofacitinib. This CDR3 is CSVGKIGQKSSGDTQYF. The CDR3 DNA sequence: TGCAGCGTTGGTAAGATTGGACAGAAGAGTAGTGGAGATACGCAGTATTTT.